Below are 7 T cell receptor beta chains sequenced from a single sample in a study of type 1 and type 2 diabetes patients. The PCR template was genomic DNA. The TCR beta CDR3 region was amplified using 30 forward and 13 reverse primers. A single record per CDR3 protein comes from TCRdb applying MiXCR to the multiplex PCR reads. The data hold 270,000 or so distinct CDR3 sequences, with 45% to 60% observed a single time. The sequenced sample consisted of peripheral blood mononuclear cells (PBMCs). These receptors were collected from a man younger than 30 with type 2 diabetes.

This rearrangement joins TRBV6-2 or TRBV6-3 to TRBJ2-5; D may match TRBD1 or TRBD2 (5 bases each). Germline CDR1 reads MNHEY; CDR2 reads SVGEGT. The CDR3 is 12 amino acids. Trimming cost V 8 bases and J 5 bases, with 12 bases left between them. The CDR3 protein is CASGSGGETQYF. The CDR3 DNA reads TGTGCCAGCGGGTCTGGGGGTGAGACCCAGTACTTC.

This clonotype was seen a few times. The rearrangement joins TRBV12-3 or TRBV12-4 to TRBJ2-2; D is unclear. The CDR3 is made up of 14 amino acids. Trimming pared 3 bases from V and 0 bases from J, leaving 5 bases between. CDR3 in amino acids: CASSFGANTGELFF. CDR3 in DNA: TGTGCCAGCAGTTTTGGGGCGAACACCGGGGAGCTGTTTTTT.

CDR3 residues: CASSYGRTGANNSPLHF. The CDR3 DNA follows: TGTGCCAGCAGTTATGGGAGGACAGGGGCAAATAATTCACCCCTCCACTTT. This chain connects TRBV6-5 to TRBJ1-6, with 9 bases identical to TRBD1. Germline values: CDR1 MNHEY, CDR2 SVGAGI. The CDR3 is made up of 17 amino acids. The J segment lost 5 bases and the V segment lost 3 bases, leaving 8 bases of the junction unmatched.

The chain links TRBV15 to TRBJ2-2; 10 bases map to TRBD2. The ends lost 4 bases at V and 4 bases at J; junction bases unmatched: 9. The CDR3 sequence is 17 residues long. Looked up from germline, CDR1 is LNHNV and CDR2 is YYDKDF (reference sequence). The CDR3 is CATSTNLAGVSTGELFF. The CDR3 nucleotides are TGTGCCACCAGCACAAATCTAGCGGGGGTCAGCACCGGGGAGCTGTTTTTT.

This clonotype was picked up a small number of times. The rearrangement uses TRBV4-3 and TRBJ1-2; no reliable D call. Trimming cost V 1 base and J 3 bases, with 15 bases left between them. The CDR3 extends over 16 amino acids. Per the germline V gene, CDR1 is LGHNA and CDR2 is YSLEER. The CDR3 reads CASSQAFVWGDYGYTF. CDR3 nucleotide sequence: TGCGCCAGCAGCCAAGCGTTCGTTTGGGGAGACTATGGCTACACCTTC.

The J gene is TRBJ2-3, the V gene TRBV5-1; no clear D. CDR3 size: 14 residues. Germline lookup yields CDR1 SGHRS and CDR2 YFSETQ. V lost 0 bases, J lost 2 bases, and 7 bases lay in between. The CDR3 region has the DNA TGCGCCAGCAGCTTGGAGCTGCCCACAGATACGCAGTATTTT. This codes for CASSLELPTDTQYF.

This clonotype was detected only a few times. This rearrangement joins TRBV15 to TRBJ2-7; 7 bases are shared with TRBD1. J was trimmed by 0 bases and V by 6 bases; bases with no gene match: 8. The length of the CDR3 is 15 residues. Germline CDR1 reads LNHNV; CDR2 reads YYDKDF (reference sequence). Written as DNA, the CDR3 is TGTGCCACCAGGTATGACCGGGACAGCTCCTACGAGCAGTACTTC. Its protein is CATRYDRDSSYEQYF.